Each of the 32 T cell receptor beta chains below was sequenced from the same sample in a study of cytomegalovirus exposure and HLA in healthy donors. The PCR had 60 Vbeta and 13 Jbeta primers. Sequenced by immunoSEQ multiplex PCR; TCRdb stores in-frame clones only, minus some. The repertoire consists of roughly 95,000 clones, with approximately 80% occurring once and the leading ten covering approximately 5.6%. The sequenced material came from PBMCs. The receptor source for this set is a young man in good health and CMV-seropositive.

This clone appeared once. This CDR3 is also generated by other DNA sequences in the sample. The chain has TRBV7-2 and TRBJ1-1, with 8 bases identical to TRBD1. CDR3 length equals 15 residues. Germline lookup yields CDR1 SGHTA and CDR2 FQGNSA. With 2 bases clipped from V and 1 base from J, the junction kept 3 bases outside the gene matches. The CDR3 bases are TGTGCCAGCAGCTTACAGGGGGCTAGGAACACTGAAGCTTTCTTT. Its protein product is CASSLQGARNTEAFF. Filled out from reference TRBV7-2 and TRBJ1-1, the complete variable domain reads GAGVSQSPSNKVTEKGKDVELRCDPISGHTALYWYRQSLGQGLEFLIYFQGNSAPDKSGLPSDRFSAERTGGSVSTLTIQRTQQEDSAVYLCASSLQGARNTEAFFGQGTRLTVV.

CDR3 region: CASSPGQGGDGYTF. The CDR3, as DNA: TGTGCCAGCTCACCGGGACAGGGGGGGGATGGCTACACCTTC. The rearrangement uses TRBV18 and TRBJ1-2; TRBD1 matches at 11 bases. The germline V gene encodes CDR1 KGHSH and CDR2 LQKENI. Losses at the gene ends were 3 bases for V and 6 bases for J; bases not matched to a gene: 3. The length of the CDR3 is 14 residues. The whole variable domain, remainder taken from reference TRBV18 and TRBJ1-2, is NAGVMQNPRHLVRRRGQEARLRCSPMKGHSHVYWYRQLPEEGLKFMVYLQKENIIDESGMPKERFSAEFPKEGPSILRIQQVVRGDSAAYFCASSPGQGGDGYTFGSGTRLTVV.

The V gene is TRBV5-1, the J gene TRBJ2-1, with 9 bases that match TRBD2. V was clipped by 4 bases and J by 5 bases; unmatched bases: 10. Germline lookup yields CDR1 SGHRS and CDR2 YFSETQ. This CDR3 is built from 16 residues. The CDR3 sequence: CASSHNTGLAHNEQFF. The CDR3 DNA reads TGCGCCAGCAGCCACAACACGGGACTAGCCCACAATGAGCAGTTCTTC.

CDR3 coding DNA: TGTGCCAGTAGTAGCTCCCTGTTTGGCCCAGGGTCACCCCTCCACTTT. It yields the protein CASSSSLFGPGSPLHF. The chain has TRBV19 and TRBJ1-6, with D maybe TRBD1 (5 bases). The V gene lost 4 bases and the J gene lost 10 bases, with 20 bases spanning the gap. This CDR3 contains 16 residues. CDR1 and CDR2 from the germline V gene are LNHDA and SQIVND (reference sequence). The variable domain in full, with the rest retrieved from reference TRBV19 and TRBJ1-6, is DGGITQSPKYLFRKEGQNVTLSCEQNLNHDAMYWYRQDPGQGLRLIYYSQIVNDFQKGDIAEGYSVSREKKESFPLTVTSAQKNPTAFYLCASSSSLFGPGSPLHFGNGTRLTVT.

The rearrangement joins TRBV5-1 to TRBJ1-1; 7 bases are a match to TRBD1. Germline CDR1 and CDR2: SGHRS and YFSETQ. The CDR3 has 14 residues. V shed 4 bases and J 6 bases; nucleotides not matched to a gene: 9. The chain's CDR3 is CASSPRQGSAEAFF. The CDR3 coding sequence is TGCGCCAGCAGCCCGCGACAGGGTTCGGCTGAAGCTTTCTTT.

The genes are TRBV5-1 and TRBJ1-6; TRBD1 matches 9 bases. The CDR3 contains 15 residues. V shed 4 bases and J 7 bases; nucleotides not matched to a gene: 6. Looked up from germline, CDR1 is SGHRS and CDR2 is YFSETQ. The CDR3 sequence is CASSQGQGVNSPLHF. The CDR3 DNA is TGCGCCAGCAGCCAGGGACAGGGCGTGAATTCACCCCTCCACTTT.

This clone turned up a few times. This CDR3 is CASSASRDTTGKNIQYF. The CDR3 DNA reads as TGTGCCAGCTCAGCGTCCCGGGACACGACAGGCAAAAACATTCAGTACTTC. The chain joins TRBV18 to TRBJ2-4; possible D gene TRBD1, 6 bases. Deletions cut 5 bases from V and 3 bases from J, with 20 bases between. Germline CDR1 KGHSH, CDR2 LQKENI. The CDR3 has 17 amino acids.

The V and J genes are TRBV5-4 and TRBJ2-1; 10 positions agree with TRBD1. CDR1 is SGHNT and CDR2 is YYREEE in the germline V gene (reference sequence). There are 15 residues in the CDR3. Trimming cost V 2 bases and J 6 bases; bases outside gene matches: 5. CDR3 coding DNA: TGTGCCAGCAGCTTCCGGGACAGGGGCGGCAATGAGCAGTTCTTC. This gives the protein CASSFRDRGGNEQFF. Full variable domain (rest looked up from reference TRBV5-4 and TRBJ2-1): ETGVTQSPTHLIKTRGQQVTLRCSSQSGHNTVSWYQQALGQGPQFIFQYYREEENGRGNFPPRFSGLQFPNYSSELNVNALELDDSALYLCASSFRDRGGNEQFFGPGTRLTVL.

This clone has just one count. The V call is TRBV7-3, the J call TRBJ2-1, with 7 nucleotides matching TRBD2. Per germline, CDR1 SGHTA and CDR2 FQGTGA. The ends lost 2 bases at V and 7 bases at J; junction bases unmatched: 5. The CDR3 contains 14 residues. The CDR3 here is CASSLAGERNEQFF. As DNA, the CDR3 is TGTGCCAGCAGCTTAGCGGGGGAAAGGAATGAGCAGTTCTTC.

Relative to its sample, this clone is medium-sized. The chain joins TRBV7-6 to TRBJ2-2; 9 bases are shared with TRBD1. The CDR3 has 18 residues. J was trimmed by 6 bases and V by 1 base; bases with no gene match: 12. Germline CDR1 reads SGHVS; CDR2 reads FNYEAQ. The CDR3 loop reads CASSLVLLGTGFSGELFF. The CDR3 DNA reads as TGTGCCAGCAGCTTAGTCCTTCTCGGGACAGGGTTTTCCGGGGAGCTGTTTTTT.

This rearrangement joins TRBV7-2 to TRBJ2-3, with TRBD2 identical over 10 bases. This CDR3 has 17 residues. CDR1 and CDR2 from the germline V gene are SGHTA and FQGNSA. The V gene end was trimmed by 4 bases and the J gene end by 2 bases; junction bases not matched to a gene: 9. CDR3 region: CASSSPQTSGHTDTQYF. CDR3 nucleotides: TGTGCCAGCAGCTCACCCCAGACTAGCGGGCACACAGATACGCAGTATTTT.

This rearrangement joins TRBV4-1 to TRBJ1-1; the D gene is possibly TRBD1 (6 bases). The CDR3 runs 14 residues. V lost 1 base and J lost 8, with 14 bases in between. From germline, CDR1 is MGHRA and CDR2 YSYEKL. CDR3 in amino acids: CASSQVQVGTEAFF. In DNA, the CDR3 is TGCGCCAGCAGCCAAGTCCAGGTGGGGACAGAAGCTTTCTTT.

The chain links TRBV19 to TRBJ1-2; D possibly corresponds to TRBD1 (6 bases). The CDR3 extends over 13 amino acids. With 7 bases removed from V and 8 bases from J, the gap between germline ends came to 17 bases. Looked up from germline, CDR1 is LNHDA and CDR2 is SQIVND (reference sequence). The CDR3 coding sequence is TGTGCCAGTACAGGGGATTCTTCTTGGGGCTACACCTTC. This codes for CASTGDSSWGYTF.

V and J are TRBV2 and TRBJ2-2, with D perhaps TRBD1 (5 bases). V was clipped by 6 bases and J by 8 bases, with 16 bases between them. Germline V gene data show CDR1 as SNHLY and CDR2 as FYNNEI. The CDR3 is 14 residues long. The CDR3 DNA reads TGTGCCAGCAGAGGGGAAACAAGCCGGGGGGAGCTGTTTTTT. Amino acids: CASRGETSRGELFF.

The rearrangement joins TRBV18 to TRBJ1-1; D perhaps matches TRBD1 (6 bases). V gave up 5 bases and J gave up 0 bases, with 16 bases separating them. The CDR3 loop spans 16 amino acids. Germline assignment: CDR1 KGHSH and CDR2 LQKENI. This CDR3 is CASSGLPGQLNTEAFF. The CDR3 bases are TGTGCCAGCTCAGGACTTCCGGGACAATTGAACACTGAAGCTTTCTTT.

This clone has only a few counts. The chain couples TRBV9 to TRBJ1-2, with D perhaps matching TRBD1 (5 bases). Per the germline V gene, CDR1 is SGDLS and CDR2 is YYNGEE. The CDR3 extends over 15 amino acids. Trimming took off 0 bases at V and 5 bases at J, with 14 bases between the two ends. DNA for the CDR3: TGTGCCAGCAGCGTAGGATCCTCGGCAGGGTATGGCTACACCTTC. Amino acids: CASSVGSSAGYGYTF.

The J gene is TRBJ1-1, the V gene TRBV7-9; TRBD1 might be the D (6 bases). Looked up from germline, CDR1 is SEHNR and CDR2 is FQNEAQ (reference sequence). The CDR3 length is 14 residues. Trimming cost V 4 bases and J 5 bases, with 14 bases left between them. CDR3: CASSYLRGGTEAFF. The CDR3 nucleotides read TGTGCCAGCAGCTATTTGAGAGGGGGTACTGAAGCTTTCTTT.

Written as DNA, the CDR3 is TGTGCCAGCACCCTCACGTGGGGCGCTAACTATGGCTACACCTTC. Its translation is CASTLTWGANYGYTF. The chain has TRBV7-2 and TRBJ1-2; weak D call: TRBD1 (5 bases). Trimming removed 7 bases at V and 0 bases at J, with 15 bases between. CDR1 SGHTA and CDR2 FQGNSA come from the germline V gene. The CDR3 runs 15 residues. Based on the CDR3 plus reference TRBV7-2 and TRBJ1-2, the full variable domain is GAGVSQSPSNKVTEKGKDVELRCDPISGHTALYWYRQSLGQGLEFLIYFQGNSAPDKSGLPSDRFSAERTGGSVSTLTIQRTQQEDSAVYLCASTLTWGANYGYTFGSGTRLTVV.

J is TRBJ2-7 and V is TRBV9, with TRBD1 identical over 7 bases. Trimming cost V 0 bases and J 0 bases; bases outside gene matches: 3. Germline-derived CDR1 and CDR2 are SGDLS and YYNGEE. The CDR3 has 15 amino acids. In nucleotides, the CDR3 is TGTGCCAGCAGCGTAGAATCAGGGGGCTCCTACGAGCAGTACTTC. Translated: CASSVESGGSYEQYF. The full variable domain, rest sourced from reference TRBV9 and TRBJ2-7, is DSGVTQTPKHLITATGQRVTLRCSPRSGDLSVYWYQQSLDQGLQFLIQYYNGEERAKGNILERFSAQQFPDLHSELNLSSLELGDSALYFCASSVESGGSYEQYFGPGTRLTVT.

The J gene is TRBJ1-6, the V gene TRBV15; a weak D match, TRBD1 (6 bases). V dropped 2 bases and J dropped 7 bases, with 9 bases sitting between them. There are 14 residues in the CDR3. Germline loops: CDR1 LNHNV, CDR2 YYDKDF (reference sequence). The CDR3 loop is CATSRKGGNSPLHF. CDR3 DNA: TGTGCCACCAGCAGAAAGGGGGGGAATTCACCCCTCCACTTT.

This sequence joins TRBV4-2 and TRBJ1-1; tentatively, D is TRBD1 (6 bases). V lost 6 bases, J lost 2 bases, and 13 bases lay in between. Per germline, CDR1 LGHNA and CDR2 YNFKEQ. This CDR3 comprises 14 residues. CDR3 protein: CASRSGTSNTEAFF. The CDR3 bases are TGTGCCAGCAGGTCCGGGACATCTAACACTGAAGCTTTCTTT.

V is TRBV5-1 and J is TRBJ1-6, with a possible D match to TRBD1 (6 bases). From germline, CDR1 is SGHRS and CDR2 YFSETQ. CDR3 length: 13 amino acids. Trimming removed 0 bases at V and 9 bases at J, with 7 bases between. Here the CDR3 DNA reads TGCGCCAGCAGCTTGGTGGGGGCTTCACCCCTCCACTTT. Its protein is CASSLVGASPLHF.

A few counts support this clone. The V gene is TRBV6-6, the J gene TRBJ1-1; 11 bases are a match to TRBD1. The CDR3 runs to 15 residues. Germline V gene sequence: CDR1 MNHNY, CDR2 SVGAGI (reference sequence). V trimming: 2 bases; J trimming: 4 bases; junction bases outside the gene matches: 3. Here the CDR3 reads CASSYGDRGTTEAFF. The CDR3 nucleotides read TGTGCCAGCAGTTACGGGGACAGGGGGACCACTGAAGCTTTCTTT.

This clone showed up just a few times. This chain links TRBV9 with TRBJ1-1; D unclear. The V end was cut by 8 bases, the J end by 6 bases, with 17 bases between. CDR1 is SGDLS, CDR2 YYNGEE, per germline. The CDR3 loop spans 13 amino acids. CDR3 nucleotides: TGTGCCAGACGAGAACCGGCAGGCCCTGAAGCTTTCTTT. Its protein is CARREPAGPEAFF.

This chain uses TRBV11-2 with TRBJ1-2, with 7 bases that match TRBD1. The CDR3 runs 13 residues. CDR1 is SGHAT and CDR2 is FQNNGV in the germline V gene. Losses at the gene ends were 2 bases for V and 10 bases for J; bases not matched to a gene: 7. CDR3 in amino acids: CASSLYQGVPYTF. CDR3 bases: TGTGCCAGCAGCTTATACCAGGGGGTACCCTACACCTTC.

In its sample, this clone was seen a few times. V and J are TRBV21-1 and TRBJ2-7; the table's D gene call, TRBD2, was not cross checked with the DNA. TRBV21-1 counts as a pseudogene. This CDR3 region has 12 residues. The DNA for the CDR3 is TGTGCCAGCAGCAAAGCGGGAGGGGAGCAGTACTTC. It yields the protein CASSKAGGEQYF.

In this sample, this clone turned up once. This chain joins TRBV2 and TRBJ2-7, with TRBD2 matching over 11 bases. The germline V gene has CDR1 SNHLY and CDR2 FYNNEI. The junction had 10 bases not matched to a gene; V was cut back by 5 bases and J by 4 bases. The CDR3 is 16 amino acids. The CDR3 loop is CASSSSLAGGSYEQYF. In DNA, the CDR3 is TGTGCCAGCAGTTCTTCCCTAGCGGGAGGATCATACGAGCAGTACTTC.

This clone came up a few times. The chain recombines TRBV5-1 with TRBJ1-1; the D is unclear. Germline V lookup: CDR1 SGHRS, CDR2 YFSETQ. The CDR3 is 14 amino acids. V shed 0 bases and J shed 0 bases, with 6 bases lying between them. CDR3 coding DNA: TGCGCCAGCAGCTTGGAACTTATGAACACTGAAGCTTTCTTT. This gives the protein CASSLELMNTEAFF. The full variable domain, completed using reference TRBV5-1 and TRBJ1-1, is KAGVTQTPRYLIKTRGQQVTLSCSPISGHRSVSWYQQTPGQGLQFLFEYFSETQRNKGNFPGRFSGRQFSNSRSEMNVSTLELGDSALYLCASSLELMNTEAFFGQGTRLTVV.

This clone showed up just a few times. The chain is built from TRBV28 and TRBJ2-7, with D tentatively TRBD1 (6 bases). CDR3 length: 13 amino acids. Trimming left V 4 bases short and J 2 bases short, with 9 bases between. Germline CDR1 MDHEN, CDR2 SYDVKM. CDR3 sequence (DNA): TGTGCCAGCAGTTCGGACAGTACCTACGAGCAGTACTTC. Translated: CASSSDSTYEQYF.

The gene calls are TRBV7-2 and TRBJ2-1, with a possible D match to TRBD1 (5 bases). V gave up 4 bases and J gave up 5 bases, with 12 bases separating them. Germline loops: CDR1 SGHTA, CDR2 FQGNSA. The CDR3 spans 14 residues. The CDR3 DNA reads as TGTGCCAGCAGCTCAGGGTGGCGGAACAATGAGCAGTTCTTC. It codes for CASSSGWRNNEQFF.

A few counts support this clone. The J gene is TRBJ2-7, the V gene TRBV7-2, with 12 bases matching TRBD2. The CDR3 length is 17 residues. CDR1 and CDR2 from the germline V gene are SGHTA and FQGNSA. V shed 4 bases and J 4 bases; nucleotides not matched to a gene: 11. DNA of the CDR3: TGTGCCAGCAGCTCCCGGACTAGCGGGAACCCCGGGTACGAGCAGTACTTC. This codes for CASSSRTSGNPGYEQYF.

This clone appeared a few times. CDR3 loop: CASSQPGDVSEAFF. The CDR3 DNA is TGTGCCAGCTCCCAACCAGGGGACGTCTCTGAAGCTTTCTTT. The rearrangement uses TRBV27 and TRBJ1-1, with D possibly being TRBD1 (6 bases). Per the germline V gene, CDR1 is MNHEY and CDR2 is SMNVEV (reference sequence). V lost 8 bases and J 6 bases, leaving 19 bases between the germline ends. This CDR3 is 14 amino acids long.